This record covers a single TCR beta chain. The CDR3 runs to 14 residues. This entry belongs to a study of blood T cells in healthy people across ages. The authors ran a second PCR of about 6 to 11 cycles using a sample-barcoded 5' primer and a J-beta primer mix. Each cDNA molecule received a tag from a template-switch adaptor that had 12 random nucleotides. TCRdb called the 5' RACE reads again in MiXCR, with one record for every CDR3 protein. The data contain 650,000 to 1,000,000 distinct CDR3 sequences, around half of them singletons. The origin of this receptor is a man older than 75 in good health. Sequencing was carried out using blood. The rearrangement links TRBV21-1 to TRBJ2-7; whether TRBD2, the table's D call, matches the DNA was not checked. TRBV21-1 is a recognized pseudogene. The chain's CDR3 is CASSITSGPYEQYF. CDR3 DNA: TGTGCCAGCAGCATAACTAGCGGACCCTACGAGCAGTACTTC.